The TCR beta chain under discussion was sequenced for a study of somatic mutations in cytotoxic T cells in rheumatoid arthritis. Notes on the study in general: Patients with rheumatoid arthritis showed a slight underrepresentation of TRBV07, a finding that was never subjected to any adjustment for multiple comparisons. An increase in CD8+ clonality with age was seen in rheumatoid arthritis patients but not in healthy controls. Rheumatoid arthritis patients and age-matched healthy controls showed no significant difference in CD8+ T-cell clonality.

A word on this clone: The antigen is undetermined.

In the original processing: Published virus-specific TCRB sequences found rare matches among patient CD8+ clones larger than 1%. Assay: immunoSEQ multiplex PCR; the TCRdb copy retains only in-frame clones and omits some. V and J calls and clone size are as listed in that table; D and trimming were resolved from the DNA. This sample yields some 16,000 clones, of which roughly 80% are seen a single time; about 11% belongs to the top ten. Germline lookup yields CDR1 MDHEN and CDR2 SYDVKM. The CDR3 consists of 14 residues. The V and J ends lost 7 bases and 4 bases respectively, with 15 bases between them.

V and J are TRBV28 and TRBJ2-3, with D unclear. The sequenced material came from CD8+ T cells sorted from blood. This TCR was recovered from an adult with rheumatoid arthritis. CDR3 loop: CASNLGLSSDTQYF. CDR3 DNA: TGTGCCAGCAACCTAGGTCTGAGTTCAGATACGCAGTATTTT.